These 4 T cell receptor beta chains came from one sample sequenced in a study of cytomegalovirus exposure and HLA in healthy donors. The PCR ran on 60 Vbeta and 13 Jbeta primers. Sequenced by immunoSEQ multiplex PCR; TCRdb stores in-frame clones only, minus some. The table lists around 76,000 clones, 65% to 75% of them singletons. Sample: PBMCs. The receptors come from a man aged 40-49 years in good health and CMV-seropositive.

V and J are TRBV5-1 and TRBJ2-1, with 9 bases matching TRBD2. The V gene's germline CDR1 is SGHRS and CDR2 YFSETQ. Trimming removed 2 bases from V and 4 bases from J; junction bases left unmatched: 7. This CDR3 region has 16 residues. The CDR3 DNA reads TGCGCCAGCAGCTTTGGGGCTAGCGGGACGTACAATGAGCAGTTCTTC. This sequence encodes CASSFGASGTYNEQFF.

The chain combines TRBV9 with TRBJ2-5, with 11 bases that match TRBD2. The CDR3 runs to 16 residues. V was pared by 3 bases and J by 7 bases, with 11 bases of the junction left unmatched. Germline V gives CDR1 SGDLS, CDR2 YYNGEE. The CDR3 spells CASSAGTSGWAGTQYF. CDR3 bases: TGTGCCAGCAGCGCCGGGACTAGCGGCTGGGCGGGGACCCAGTACTTC. The whole variable domain, filled in from reference TRBV9 and TRBJ2-5, reads DSGVTQTPKHLITATGQRVTLRCSPRSGDLSVYWYQQSLDQGLQFLIQYYNGEERAKGNILERFSAQQFPDLHSELNLSSLELGDSALYFCASSAGTSGWAGTQYFGPGTRLLVL.

This clone appeared a few times. The rearrangement links TRBV5-1 to TRBJ2-5, with a possible D match to TRBD1 (5 bases). Germline V lookup: CDR1 SGHRS, CDR2 YFSETQ. Trimming removed 3 bases at V and 3 bases at J, with 15 bases between. CDR3 length equals 15 residues. CDR3 amino acids: CASSSLRANEETQYF. In DNA, the CDR3 is TGCGCCAGCAGCTCCCTCAGGGCAAACGAAGAGACCCAGTACTTC.

V usage is TRBV7-8 and J usage is TRBJ2-7, with D uncertain. The CDR3 sequence is 13 residues long. The ends were cut back, 1 base at V and 6 bases at J, with 10 bases in the middle. In germline, CDR1 is SGHVS, CDR2 FQNEAQ. The CDR3 bases are TGTGCCAGCAGCTTAGTAAGCCGAGGCGAGCAGTACTTC. Protein product: CASSLVSRGEQYF.